A single sample is the source of the 24 T cell receptor beta chains below, sequenced in a study of T-cell reconstitution after alpha-beta-depleted transplantation in children. Using unique molecular identifiers, the investigators prepared the TCRbeta library. One entry per CDR3 protein results from TCRdb running MiXCR on the PCR reads. The sample has approximately 170,000 distinct CDR3 sequences, 11% seen once. The input for sequencing was PBMCs, taken before TCRalphabeta/CD19-depleted stem cell transplant. These TCRs come from a boy under 10 years old with acute myeloid leukemia, due to receive a stem cell transplant.

This clonotype has at least ten counts. The chain uses TRBV7-6 and TRBJ2-3; D not certain. The germline V gene encodes CDR1 SGHVS and CDR2 FNYEAQ. This CDR3 contains 15 residues. V was trimmed by 5 bases and J by 6 bases, leaving 18 bases between them. The CDR3 sequence is CASSHRARTTDTQYF. The CDR3 coding sequence is TGTGCCAGCAGCCATAGGGCGCGCACAACCGATACGCAGTATTTT.

This chain connects TRBV30 to TRBJ2-5; TRBD1 matches 7 bases. V was clipped by 1 base and J by 5 bases; unmatched bases: 7. Germline V lookup: CDR1 GTSNPN, CDR2 SVGIG (reference sequence). CDR3 length equals 14 residues. The CDR3 coding sequence is TGTGCCTGGAGTGCCAACAGGGGCGGGGAGACCCAGTACTTC. Translating it yields CAWSANRGGETQYF.

There are many counts of this clonotype. The chain links TRBV11-2 to TRBJ1-1; TRBD1 is a possible D gene (6 bases). This CDR3 is built from 12 residues. From germline, CDR1 is SGHAT and CDR2 FQNNGV. The ends were cut back, 5 bases at V and 5 bases at J, with 9 bases in the middle. CDR3 region: CASSVRGTEAFF. As DNA, the CDR3 is TGTGCCAGCAGCGTCAGGGGAACTGAAGCTTTCTTT.

This clonotype was counted ten times or more. This chain uses TRBV5-1 with TRBJ1-1, with 8 bases identical to TRBD1. The trim removed 4 bases at V and 5 bases at J, leaving 10 bases unmatched. The CDR3 has 15 residues. Germline assignment: CDR1 SGHRS and CDR2 YFSETQ. The CDR3 DNA sequence: TGCGCCAGCAGCCCTCGGACAGGGTGGGAGACTGAAGCTTTCTTT. Translating gives CASSPRTGWETEAFF.

This clonotype showed up many times. The rearrangement joins TRBV6-1 to TRBJ2-2; 8 bases align to TRBD1. The CDR3 runs 16 residues. Germline-derived CDR1 and CDR2 are MNHNS and SASEGT. With 6 bases clipped from V and 4 bases from J, the junction kept 10 bases outside the gene matches. The CDR3 is CASSSAGTGTTGELFF. Written as DNA, the CDR3 is TGTGCCAGCAGCTCCGCCGGGACAGGTACCACCGGGGAGCTGTTTTTT.

As to this clonotype: A much bigger clone sits one base away, suggesting this may be a read error. V usage is TRBV20-1 and J usage is TRBJ1-3; D might be TRBD1 (5 bases). The CDR3 loop spans 14 amino acids. Germline loops: CDR1 DFQATT, CDR2 SNEGSKA (reference sequence). Written as DNA, the CDR3 is TGCAGTGCTAGAAGAGGGGCATACGGAAACACCACATATTTT. Translated, it gives CSARRGAYGNTTYF.

This clonotype was observed many times. The gene calls are TRBV7-2 and TRBJ2-4, with D possibly matching TRBD2 (5 bases). Germline loops: CDR1 SGHTA, CDR2 FQGNSA. Trimming left V 7 bases short and J 3 bases short, with 13 bases between. The CDR3 is 14 amino acids. This chain's CDR3 is CASTTVGGKNIQYF. The CDR3 DNA sequence: TGTGCCAGCACTACCGTAGGAGGCAAAAACATTCAGTACTTC.

This clonotype was found many times. The gene calls are TRBV3-1 and TRBJ2-2, with unresolved D. V shed 3 bases and J shed 1 base, with 3 bases lying between them. The length of the CDR3 is 13 residues. Germline CDR1 and CDR2: LGHDT and YNNKEL (reference sequence). The CDR3 reads CASSHGNTGELFF. Here the CDR3 DNA reads TGTGCCAGCAGCCACGGGAACACCGGGGAGCTGTTTTTT.

The genes are TRBV12-3 or TRBV12-4 and TRBJ1-1; D is unresolved. CDR3 size: 13 residues. Trimming took off 6 bases at V and 4 bases at J, with 12 bases between the two ends. The DNA of the CDR3 is TGTGCCAGCAGCCTAGGGAGGGCCACTGAAGCTTTCTTT. Encoded protein: CASSLGRATEAFF.

This clonotype came up many times. V and J are TRBV5-5 and TRBJ1-1; TRBD1 is a possible D gene (6 bases). CDR1 is SGHKS, CDR2 YYEKEE, per germline (reference sequence). V lost 1 base, J lost 1 base, and 17 bases lay in between. CDR3 length: 17 amino acids. This CDR3 reads CASSLRSFGTTNTEAFF. CDR3 in DNA: TGTGCCAGCAGCTTGCGATCTTTTGGGACAACGAACACTGAAGCTTTCTTT.

The sample holds many counts of this clonotype. The chain employs TRBV20-1 and TRBJ1-3, with D maybe TRBD1 (5 bases). Germline-derived CDR1 and CDR2 are DFQATT and SNEGSKA (reference sequence). The CDR3 has 14 residues. V was pared by 2 bases and J by 0 bases, with 8 bases between. In nucleotides, the CDR3 is TGCAGTGCTAGACACAGGAACTCTGGAAACACCATATATTTT. Amino acid sequence: CSARHRNSGNTIYF.

In this sample, this clonotype turned up many times. V is TRBV5-5 and J is TRBJ2-4, with 11 bases aligning to TRBD1. V dropped 4 bases and J dropped 3; count of bases not matched to a gene: 3. Germline assignment: CDR1 SGHKS and CDR2 YYEKEE (reference sequence). The CDR3 loop spans 15 amino acids. The CDR3 loop is CASSTGTGGKNIQYF. The CDR3 DNA reads as TGTGCCAGCAGCACAGGGACAGGGGGCAAAAACATTCAGTACTTC.

This clonotype was counted many times. The chain has TRBV2 and TRBJ2-1; no definite D call. V dropped 8 bases and J dropped 4 bases, with 9 bases sitting between them. Per the germline V gene, CDR1 is SNHLY and CDR2 is FYNNEI. This CDR3 region has 12 residues. CDR3 nucleotide sequence: TGTGCCAGCGATAAGGGTTACAATGAGCAGTTCTTC. It is translated as CASDKGYNEQFF. Based on the CDR3 plus reference TRBV2 and TRBJ2-1, the full variable domain is EPEVTQTPSHQVTQMGQEVILRCVPISNHLYFYWYRQILGQKVEFLVSFYNNEISEKSEIFDDQFSVERPDGSNFTLKIRSTKLEDSAMYFCASDKGYNEQFFGPGTRLTVL.

In this sample, this clonotype turned up many times. The V and J genes are TRBV15 and TRBJ1-3, with TRBD1 matching 7 bases. The germline CDR1 and CDR2 sequences are LNHNV and YYDKDF (reference sequence). The CDR3 spans 15 residues. Trimming at V came to 0 bases and at J to 9 bases, leaving 8 bases not matched to a gene. The DNA of the CDR3 is TGTGCCACCAGCAGAGACGACAGGGAAGTAGGCACCATATATTTT. Translation gives CATSRDDREVGTIYF.

This chain joins TRBV6-2 or TRBV6-3 and TRBJ2-5, with 11 bases fitting TRBD2. Germline V gene lookup returns CDR1 MNHEY and CDR2 SVGEGT. Unmatched junction bases numbered 4, after V lost 0 bases and J lost 1 base. The CDR3 totals 17 residues. CDR3 sequence: CASSYSVLAGGQETQYF. The CDR3, as DNA: TGTGCCAGCAGTTACTCGGTGCTAGCGGGAGGCCAAGAGACCCAGTACTTC.

This clonotype has at least ten counts. The rearrangement uses TRBV15 and TRBJ2-5, with a tentative D call TRBD1 (5 bases). Trimming left V 3 bases short and J 2 bases short, with 10 bases between. CDR1 and CDR2 (germline): LNHNV, YYDKDF (reference sequence). The CDR3 has 14 amino acids. The CDR3 DNA is TGTGCCACCAGCAGTGCAGGGTTTCAAGAGACCCAGTACTTC. It translates to CATSSAGFQETQYF. Full variable domain (remainder filled in from reference TRBV15 and TRBJ2-5): DAMVIQNPRYQVTQFGKPVTLSCSQTLNHNVMYWYQQKSSQAPKLLFHYYDKDFNNEADTPDNFQSRRPNTSFCFLDIRSPGLGDTAMYLCATSSAGFQETQYFGPGTRLLVL.

This clonotype was counted at least ten times. The chain uses TRBV27 and TRBJ2-5; 10 nucleotides match TRBD2. Germline CDR1 and CDR2: MNHEY and SMNVEV (reference sequence). V shed 2 bases, J shed 1 base, and the junction held 4 bases outside the gene matches. The CDR3 is 16 residues long. The CDR3 spells CASSLQSGRAQETQYF. Here the CDR3 DNA reads TGTGCCAGCAGTTTACAAAGCGGGAGGGCCCAAGAGACCCAGTACTTC.

The CDR3 spells CSPWWEGEGVLVDTQYF. CDR3 bases: TGCAGCCCCTGGTGGGAGGGGGAGGGAGTATTGGTAGATACGCAGTATTTT. The gene calls are TRBV20-1 and TRBJ2-3, with D possibly being TRBD2 (7 bases). CDR1 DFQATT and CDR2 SNEGSKA come from the germline V gene (reference sequence). The CDR3 sequence is 17 residues long.

This clonotype was seen ten or more times. The chain has TRBV15 and TRBJ1-1, with D possibly TRBD1 on 5 matching bases. Trimming removed 0 bases from V and 8 bases from J, with 19 bases in between. The CDR3 extends over 16 amino acids. Germline V CDR1 and CDR2: LNHNV, YYDKDF (reference sequence). The CDR3 loop reads CATSRERTLRVEEAFF. DNA of the CDR3: TGTGCCACCAGCAGAGAACGGACATTAAGGGTAGAAGAAGCTTTCTTT. The entire variable domain, with the rest obtained from reference TRBV15 and TRBJ1-1, is as follows: DAMVIQNPRYQVTQFGKPVTLSCSQTLNHNVMYWYQQKSSQAPKLLFHYYDKDFNNEADTPDNFQSRRPNTSFCFLDIRSPGLGDTAMYLCATSRERTLRVEEAFFGQGTRLTVV.

This clonotype was detected ten times or more. The genes are TRBV10-1 and TRBJ2-3; 10 bases align to TRBD1. The CDR3 contains 15 residues. The junction had 4 bases not matched to a gene; V was cut back by 5 bases and J by 2 bases. The germline gives CDR1 WNHNN, CDR2 SYGVQD (reference sequence). The CDR3 nucleotides are TGCGCCAGCAGTACCGGGACAGGGGACACAGATACGCAGTATTTT. This codes for CASSTGTGDTDTQYF.

Ten or more counts support this clonotype. The chain links TRBV20-1 to TRBJ1-2; D is unclear. Germline V CDR1 and CDR2: DFQATT, SNEGSKA (reference sequence). Trimming removed 0 bases at V and 4 bases at J, with 9 bases between. This CDR3 has 13 amino acids. CDR3 region: CSARDHGPYGYTF. DNA of the CDR3: TGCAGTGCTAGAGATCATGGGCCCTATGGCTACACCTTC.

At least ten counts were recorded for this clonotype. This may stem from a read error, because a much larger clone lies one nucleotide away. The J gene is TRBJ2-1, the V gene TRBV20-1, with a weak D call TRBD2 (5 bases). Germline V CDR1 and CDR2: DFQATT, SNEGSKA (reference sequence). The V end was cut by 5 bases, the J end by 3 bases, with 17 bases between. The CDR3 runs 15 residues. The CDR3 nucleotides read TGCAGTGCTGCACGGGTAGGGAGTCTCTACAATGAGCAGTTCTTC. Protein product: CSAARVGSLYNEQFF.

This clonotype was detected many times. The chain carries TRBV20-1 and TRBJ2-3, with D hard to call. V shed 6 bases and J shed 2 bases, with 18 bases lying between them. The CDR3 consists of 15 residues. Germline V gives CDR1 DFQATT, CDR2 SNEGSKA (reference sequence). CDR3 loop: CSARMRTKLTDTQYF. In DNA form, the CDR3 reads TGCAGTGCCCGGATGAGAACCAAACTCACAGATACGCAGTATTTT.

This clonotype was picked up many times. V gene TRBV12-3 or TRBV12-4 combines with J gene TRBJ1-1; D not certain. V lost 2 bases and J 6 bases, leaving 10 bases between the germline ends. CDR3 length equals 13 residues. This CDR3 reads CASSLSGLAEAFF. For the CDR3, the DNA is TGTGCCAGCAGTTTAAGTGGTTTGGCTGAAGCTTTCTTT.